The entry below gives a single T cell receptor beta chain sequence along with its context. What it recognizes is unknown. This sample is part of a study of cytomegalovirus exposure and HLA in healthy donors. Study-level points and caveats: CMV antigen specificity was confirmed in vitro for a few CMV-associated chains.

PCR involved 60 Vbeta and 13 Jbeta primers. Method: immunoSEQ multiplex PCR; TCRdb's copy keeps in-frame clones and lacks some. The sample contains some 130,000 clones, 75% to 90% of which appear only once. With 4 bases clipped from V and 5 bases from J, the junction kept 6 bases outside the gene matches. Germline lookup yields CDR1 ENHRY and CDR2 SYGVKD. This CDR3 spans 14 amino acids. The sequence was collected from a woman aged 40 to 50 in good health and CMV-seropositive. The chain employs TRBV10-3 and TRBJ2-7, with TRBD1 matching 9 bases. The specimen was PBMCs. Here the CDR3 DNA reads TGTGCCATCAGTGGTGGACAGGGGAAGGACGAGCAGTACTTC. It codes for CAISGGQGKDEQYF.